This is a list of T cell receptor beta chains from one sample in a study of CD8 T cells in Susac syndrome. One entry per CDR3 protein, called by TCRdb with MiXCR from the immunoSEQ multiplex PCR reads. Among 250,000 to 300,000 distinct CDR3 sequences, approximately 91% were seen once, and the ten largest hold more than 0.15%. The sample was CD8+ T cells from PBMCs. These receptors were obtained from a human donor with multiple sclerosis. Both conserved end residues are part of each CDR3. Each record gives: clone size, J gene, V gene, D gene, CDR3 protein, CDR3 DNA. D genes are given only for firm matches. Clone size is given for some rows only: seen once, a few or many times, or a class if the clone is expanded.

once | TRBJ2-1 | TRBV7-2 | TRBD2 | CASSFYPTSGTDNEQFF | TGTGCCAGCAGCTTCTATCCTACTAGCGGGACGGACAATGAGCAGTTCTTC
- | TRBJ2-7 | TRBV29-1 | - | CSVEGLGSRYEQYF | TGCAGCGTTGAAGGCCTAGGGAGCAGGTACGAGCAGTACTTC
- | TRBJ2-1 | TRBV27 | TRBD2 | CASSLTSVYNEQFF | TGTGCCAGCAGCCTTACTAGCGTATACAATGAGCAGTTCTTC
- | TRBJ1-1 | TRBV6-5 | TRBD1 | CASSYRTGVNTEAFF | TGTGCCAGCAGTTATAGGACAGGTGTGAACACTGAAGCTTTCTTT
- | TRBJ2-7 | TRBV20-1 | TRBD1 | CSAHKIGQGNDLGQYF | TGCAGTGCTCATAAAATCGGACAGGGGAATGATCTAGGGCAGTACTTC
- | TRBJ2-7 | TRBV20-1 | TRBD1 | CSAYDRVSFVSYEQYF | TGCAGTGCTTACGACAGGGTATCGTTTGTCTCCTACGAGCAGTACTTC
- | TRBJ2-7 | TRBV27 | - | CASSFQRSYEQYF | TGTGCCAGCAGTTTCCAGCGGTCCTACGAGCAGTACTTC
- | TRBJ2-1 | TRBV4-1 | - | CASSQERSGGLPSNEQFF | TGCGCCAGCAGCCAAGAGAGGTCGGGCGGGCTCCCGAGCAATGAGCAGTTCTTC
- | TRBJ2-7 | TRBV28 | - | CASSWGGRRYEQYF | TGTGCCAGCAGTTGGGGCGGACGACGCTACGAGCAGTACTTC
- | TRBJ2-7 | TRBV9 | TRBD1 | CASSGRGHEQYF | TGTGCCAGCAGCGGTAGGGGGCACGAGCAGTACTTC
once | TRBJ2-1 | TRBV24-1 | TRBD2 | CATSSGLGNEQFF | TGTGCCACCAGTTCAGGACTAGGCAATGAGCAGTTCTTC
- | TRBJ2-5 | TRBV7-2 | - | CASSLVFGGEGETQYF | TGTGCCAGCAGCTTAGTTTTTGGGGGCGAGGGGGAGACCCAGTACTTC
- | TRBJ2-1 | TRBV20-1 | TRBD2 | CSARPRGQTGTSGPSSYNEQFF | TGCAGTGCTAGACCTCGGGGACAGACCGGGACTAGCGGGCCGAGCTCCTACAATGAGCAGTTCTTC
once | TRBJ2-1 | TRBV29-1 | - | CSVEETGSTRYNEQFF | TGCAGCGTTGAAGAAACGGGGAGTACAAGGTACAATGAGCAGTTCTTC
once | TRBJ1-2 | TRBV28 | - | CASSLIRAFNYGYTF | TGTGCCAGCAGTTTGATCCGGGCCTTTAACTATGGCTACACCTTC
few | TRBJ2-2 | TRBV9 | TRBD2 | CASSVGGTGELFF | TGTGCCAGCAGCGTGGGGGGGACCGGGGAGCTGTTTTTT
- | TRBJ1-6 | TRBV11-2 | - | CASSLVPYRVPHFNSPLHF | TGTGCCAGCAGCCTAGTCCCTTACAGGGTGCCCCATTTTAATTCACCCCTCCACTTT
- | TRBJ1-2 | TRBV5-6 | - | CASTGGAYGYTF | TGTGCCAGCACCGGGGGAGCCTATGGCTACACCTTC
- | TRBJ2-2 | TRBV12-3/TRBV12-4 | - | CASSTSPTVNTGELFF | TGTGCCAGCAGTACCTCACCGACGGTAAACACCGGGGAGCTGTTTTTT
few | TRBJ2-7 | TRBV27 | - | CASSLGPGSSYEQYF | TGTGCCAGCTCCTTAGGCCCAGGGAGCTCCTACGAGCAGTACTTC
- | TRBJ2-3 | TRBV12-3/TRBV12-4 | TRBD2 | CASSLGAGATDTQYF | TGTGCCAGCAGTTTAGGAGCGGGGGCCACAGATACGCAGTATTTT
- | TRBJ2-7 | TRBV3-1 | - | CASSHVWSGEENRYEQYF | TGTGCCAGCAGCCACGTCTGGTCAGGGGAGGAAAATCGGTACGAGCAGTACTTC
few | TRBJ2-7 | TRBV27 | - | CASSLGPNSYEQYF | TGTGCCAGCAGTTTAGGTCCTAACTCCTACGAGCAGTACTTC
- | TRBJ1-1 | TRBV6-1 | - | CASGEDLMMNTEAFF | TGTGCCAGCGGGGAGGACCTAATGATGAACACTGAAGCTTTCTTT
- | TRBJ2-3 | TRBV4-3 | TRBD2 | CASSQLGLASTDTQYF | TGCGCCAGCAGCCAACTAGGACTAGCGAGCACAGATACGCAGTATTTT
- | TRBJ2-2 | TRBV27 | TRBD2 | CASSLGREPNTGELFF | TGTGCCAGCAGTTTAGGGAGGGAGCCCAACACCGGGGAGCTGTTTTTT
- | TRBJ1-1 | TRBV28 | - | CASSFRASNTEAFF | TGTGCCAGCAGTTTCCGGGCCTCTAACACTGAAGCTTTCTTT
- | TRBJ1-5 | TRBV28 | - | CASRNRGMNQPQHF | TGTGCCAGCAGAAATCGGGGAATGAATCAGCCCCAGCATTTT
few | TRBJ1-1 | TRBV29-1 | - | CSVEVGNTEAFF | TGCAGCGTTGAAGTCGGGAACACTGAAGCTTTCTTT
- | TRBJ2-3 | TRBV6-4 | - | CASSEEGGTDTQYF | TGTGCCAGCAGTGAGGAGGGTGGCACAGATACGCAGTATTTT
- | TRBJ2-5 | TRBV11-2 | TRBD2 | CASSPRSGNRETQYF | TGTGCCAGCAGCCCTAGGAGCGGGAATCGAGAGACCCAGTACTTC
- | TRBJ2-3 | TRBV3-1 | TRBD1 | CASSQMTQGRGPLECPDTQYF | TGTGCCAGCAGCCAGATGACGCAGGGCAGGGGGCCGCTTGAATGCCCAGATACGCAGTATTTT
few | TRBJ2-7 | TRBV27 | - | CASSGGNEQYF | TGTGCCAGCAGTGGAGGGAACGAGCAGTACTTC
- | TRBJ1-2 | TRBV2 | - | CASSEAVYGYTF | TGTGCCAGCAGTGAAGCAGTGTATGGCTACACCTTC
- | TRBJ2-1 | TRBV20-1 | TRBD2 | CSAEGTSGSFGDEQFF | TGCAGTGCTGAAGGGACTAGCGGGAGTTTCGGCGATGAGCAGTTCTTC
- | TRBJ2-2 | TRBV20-1 | - | CSARIVGELFF | TGCAGTGCTAGGATAGTCGGGGAGCTGTTTTTT
once | TRBJ2-5 | TRBV25-1 | - | CASSVGESLQETQYF | TGTGCCAGCAGTGTGGGGGAAAGCCTCCAAGAGACCCAGTACTTC
- | TRBJ1-5 | TRBV12-3/TRBV12-4 | - | CASSPAGGNQPQHF | TGTGCCAGCAGTCCCGCGGGGGGGAATCAGCCCCAGCATTTT
once | TRBJ2-1 | TRBV29-1 | TRBD2 | CSIPTSGRIGEQFF | TGCAGCATCCCGACTAGCGGGAGGATCGGTGAGCAGTTCTTC
- | TRBJ2-3 | TRBV30 | - | CAWSSVGGTDTQYF | TGTGCCTGGAGTTCCGTAGGGGGCACAGATACGCAGTATTTT
- | TRBJ1-2 | TRBV12-3/TRBV12-4 | - | CASSFRGRSYGYTF | TGTGCCAGCAGTTTCCGGGGGCGCAGCTATGGCTACACCTTC